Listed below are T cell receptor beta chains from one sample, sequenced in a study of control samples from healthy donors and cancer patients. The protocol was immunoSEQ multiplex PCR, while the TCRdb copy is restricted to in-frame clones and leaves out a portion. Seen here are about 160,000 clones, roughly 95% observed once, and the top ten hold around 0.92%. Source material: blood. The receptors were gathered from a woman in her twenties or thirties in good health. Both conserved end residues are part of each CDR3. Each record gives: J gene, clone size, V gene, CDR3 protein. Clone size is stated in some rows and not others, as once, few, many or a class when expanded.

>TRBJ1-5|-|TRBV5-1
CASSFNGDQPQHF
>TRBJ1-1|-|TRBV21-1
CASSKYGGNTEAFF
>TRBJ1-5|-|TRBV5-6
CASSFGRAGIDQPQHF
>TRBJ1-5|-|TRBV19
CASSIVHYSNQPQHF
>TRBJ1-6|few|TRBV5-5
CASSPIRGSPLHF
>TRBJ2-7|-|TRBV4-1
CASSQGLAGAYEQYF
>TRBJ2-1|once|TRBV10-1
CASSEFGESGTYNEQFF
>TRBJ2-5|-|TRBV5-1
CASSPSPTYWETQYF
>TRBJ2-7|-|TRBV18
CASSPSSYEQYF
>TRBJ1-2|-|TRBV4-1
CASSLDPEDYGYTF
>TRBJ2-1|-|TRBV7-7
CASSSSAVSYNEQFF
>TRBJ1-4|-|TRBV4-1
CASSQALGGALDREKLFF
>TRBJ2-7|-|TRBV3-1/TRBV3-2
CASSQERLDRSYEQYF
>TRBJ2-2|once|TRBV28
CASKGQGGLGGELFF
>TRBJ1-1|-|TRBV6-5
CASSYKGNTEAFF
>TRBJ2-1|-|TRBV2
CASSPRIGGGAYEQFF
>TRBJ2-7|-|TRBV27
CASSYRGPREQYF
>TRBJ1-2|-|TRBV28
CASSFLGYGYTF
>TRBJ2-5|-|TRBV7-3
CASSLGGQGQETQYF
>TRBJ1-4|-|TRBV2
CASRNRGRLSEKLFF
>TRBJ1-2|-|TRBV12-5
CASGLVDGTGSGYTF
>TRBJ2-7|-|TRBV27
CASSFSPQAYEQYF
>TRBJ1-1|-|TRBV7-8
CASSSNRGTEAFF
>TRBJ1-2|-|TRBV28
CASSLSSRQGTSTF
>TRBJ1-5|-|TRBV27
CASSSTGTVASNQPQHF
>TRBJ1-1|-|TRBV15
CATSIFPGVTNTEAFF
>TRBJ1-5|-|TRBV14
CASSQATNQPQHF
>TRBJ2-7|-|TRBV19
CASSSNSYEQYF